The sequence of this TCR beta chain was determined in a study of blood T cell repertoires in COVID-19. Regarding this clone: At one boundary the junction diverges from the germline segment, which might be a read error.

Germline CDR1 LNHNV, CDR2 YYDKDF (reference sequence). The CDR3 totals 14 residues. Original processing notes: Counts of nucleated cells, estimated from reference gene primer amplification, were obtained. The assay was immunoSEQ multiplex PCR, and TCRdb's table has in-frame clones only and misses some. The DNA was the basis for D and trimming; V, J and clone size are from that table. The sample shows 150,000 to 200,000 clones, roughly 87% of them seen only once. The TCR originated in a woman aged 45-59 years with acute or convalescent COVID-19. Specimen: peripheral blood. The chain has TRBV15 and TRBJ2-2, with D possibly matching TRBD2 (5 bases). CDR3 region: CATLAEAGHRGAVF. The CDR3 DNA reads TGTGCCACCCTTGCGGAAGCCGGGCACCGGGGAGCTGTTTTT.